What follows describes a single T cell receptor beta chain. Its antigen is currently unknown. A single record per CDR3 protein comes from TCRdb applying MiXCR to the reads. The top ten hold around an eighth of the sample, which has about 900,000 distinct CDR3 sequences, less than 40% seen once. The CDR3 extends over 14 amino acids. Germline CDR1 is MNHEY and CDR2 is SMNVEV (reference sequence). The germline V and J ends were trimmed by 0 bases and 4 bases, with 9 bases remaining between them. The data derive from a study of T cell repertoires in cytomegalovirus infection. In the study overall: CMV epitopes in the study were HLA-C-restricted (recently identified) and HLA-B-restricted (well studied). The public TCR beta signatures pointed to both CMV infection and matching HLA type.

Study-level results: The study identified carriers of CMV plus the relevant HLA from cumulative public TCR beta family frequency. Across the ex vivo response, the dominant clonotypes were HLA-C-restricted CMV-specific TCR beta clonotypes.

This sequence originates from a human donor in good health (CMV status not recorded). Some clones in this sample may be carry-over from other donors' samples. This rearrangement joins TRBV27 to TRBJ1-1; D is ambiguous. The starting material was cultured CD8+ T cells from PBMCs, obtained from culture after CMV antigen stimulation. This CDR3 is CASSLSIGITEAFF. CDR3 in DNA: TGTGCCAGCAGTTTATCGATAGGGATCACTGAAGCTTTCTTT.